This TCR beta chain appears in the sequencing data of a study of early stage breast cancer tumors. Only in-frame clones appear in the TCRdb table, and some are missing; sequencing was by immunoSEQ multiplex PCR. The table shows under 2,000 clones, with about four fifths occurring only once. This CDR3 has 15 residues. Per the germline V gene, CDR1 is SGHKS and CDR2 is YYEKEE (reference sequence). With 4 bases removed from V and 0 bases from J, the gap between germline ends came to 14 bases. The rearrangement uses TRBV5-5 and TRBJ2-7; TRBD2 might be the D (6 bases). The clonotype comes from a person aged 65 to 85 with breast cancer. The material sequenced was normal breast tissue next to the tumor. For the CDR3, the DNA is TGTGCCAGCAGCCCGGCCGCGGGGTACTCCTACGAGCAGTACTTC. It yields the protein CASSPAAGYSYEQYF. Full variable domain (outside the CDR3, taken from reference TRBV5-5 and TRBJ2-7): DAGVTQSPTHLIKTRGQQVTLRCSPISGHKSVSWYQQVLGQGPQFIFQYYEKEERGRGNFPDRFSARQFPNYSSELNVNALLLGDSALYLCASSPAAGYSYEQYFGPGTRLTVT.